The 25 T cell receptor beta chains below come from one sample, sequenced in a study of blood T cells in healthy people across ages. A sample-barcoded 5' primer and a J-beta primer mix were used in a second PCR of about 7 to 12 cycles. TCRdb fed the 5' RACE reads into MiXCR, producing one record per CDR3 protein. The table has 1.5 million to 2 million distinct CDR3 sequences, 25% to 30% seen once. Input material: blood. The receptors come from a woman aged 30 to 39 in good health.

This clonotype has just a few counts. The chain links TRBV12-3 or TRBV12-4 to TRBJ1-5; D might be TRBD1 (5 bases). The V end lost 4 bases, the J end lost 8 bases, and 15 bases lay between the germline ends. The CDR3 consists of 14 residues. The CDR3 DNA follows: TGTGCCAGCAGTTCGGGGGGTCCTGGAGAGCCCCAGCATTTT. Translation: CASSSGGPGEPQHF.

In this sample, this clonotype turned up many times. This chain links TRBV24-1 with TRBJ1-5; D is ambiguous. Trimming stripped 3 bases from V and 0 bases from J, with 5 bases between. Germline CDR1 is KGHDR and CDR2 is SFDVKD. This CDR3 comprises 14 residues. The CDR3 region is CATSDLDSNQPQHF. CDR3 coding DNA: TGTGCCACCAGTGATCTGGATAGCAATCAGCCCCAGCATTTT.

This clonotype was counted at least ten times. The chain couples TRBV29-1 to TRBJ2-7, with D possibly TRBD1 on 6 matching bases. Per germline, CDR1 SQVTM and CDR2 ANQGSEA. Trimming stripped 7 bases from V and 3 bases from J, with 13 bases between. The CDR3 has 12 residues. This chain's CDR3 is CSALGAGYEQYF. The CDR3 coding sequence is TGCAGCGCCTTGGGGGCAGGCTACGAGCAGTACTTC.

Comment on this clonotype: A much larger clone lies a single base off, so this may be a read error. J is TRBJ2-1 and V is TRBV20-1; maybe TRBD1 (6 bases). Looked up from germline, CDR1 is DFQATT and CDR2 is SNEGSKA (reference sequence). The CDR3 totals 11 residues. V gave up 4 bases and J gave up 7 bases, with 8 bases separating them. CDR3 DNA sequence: TGCAGTGCTACAAGGGGGAATGAGCAGTTCTTC. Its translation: CSATRGNEQFF.

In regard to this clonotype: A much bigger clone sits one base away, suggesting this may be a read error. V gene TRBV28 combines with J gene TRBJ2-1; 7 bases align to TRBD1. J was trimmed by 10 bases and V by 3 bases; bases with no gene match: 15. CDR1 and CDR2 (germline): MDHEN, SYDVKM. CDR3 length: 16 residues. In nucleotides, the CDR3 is TGTGCCAGCAGTTTTACCCCTCGGGACAGCTCCTACGAGCAGTTCTTC. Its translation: CASSFTPRDSSYEQFF.

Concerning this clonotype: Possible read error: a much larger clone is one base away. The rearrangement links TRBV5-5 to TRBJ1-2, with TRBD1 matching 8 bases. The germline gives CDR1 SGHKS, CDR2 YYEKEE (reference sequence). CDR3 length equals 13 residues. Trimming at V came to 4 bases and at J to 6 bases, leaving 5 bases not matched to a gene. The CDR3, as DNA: TGTGCCAGCAGCAGGACAGGGTTAAATGGCTACACCTTC. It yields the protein CASSRTGLNGYTF.

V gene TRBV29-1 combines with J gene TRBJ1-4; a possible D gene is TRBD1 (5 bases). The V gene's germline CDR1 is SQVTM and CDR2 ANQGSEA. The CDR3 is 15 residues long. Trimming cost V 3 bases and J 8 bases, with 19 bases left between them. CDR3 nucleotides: TGCAGCGTTGACCCTCCAGGGAAGGTTGGGGAAAAACTGTTTTTT. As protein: CSVDPPGKVGEKLFF. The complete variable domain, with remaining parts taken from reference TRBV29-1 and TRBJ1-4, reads SAVISQKPSRDICQRGTSLTIQCQVDSQVTMMFWYRQQPGQSLTLIATANQGSEATYESGFVIDKFPISRPNLTFSTLTVSNMSPEDSSIYLCSVDPPGKVGEKLFFGSGTQLSVL.

The CDR3 here is CASSLEDGNTEAFF. DNA for the CDR3: TGCGCCAGCAGCTTGGAGGACGGCAACACTGAAGCTTTCTTT. This sequence joins TRBV5-1 and TRBJ1-1; no clear D gene. This CDR3 region has 14 residues. V was shortened by 0 bases and J by 2 bases, with 8 bases between the two germline ends. Germline V gene lookup returns CDR1 SGHRS and CDR2 YFSETQ.

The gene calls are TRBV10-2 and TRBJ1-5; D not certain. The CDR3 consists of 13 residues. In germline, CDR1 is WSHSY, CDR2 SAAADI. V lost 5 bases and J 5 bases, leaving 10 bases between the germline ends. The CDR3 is CASSNGWDQPQHF. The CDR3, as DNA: TGCGCCAGCAGTAATGGGTGGGATCAGCCCCAGCATTTT.

Here the CDR3 DNA reads TGTGCCAGCAGCGGATGGGACAGCCGGCTTTTCGCTTCCTACAATGAGCAGTTCTTC. Encoded protein: CASSGWDSRLFASYNEQFF. The J gene is TRBJ2-1, the V gene TRBV5-5; TRBD1 matches 7 bases. V lost 4 bases to trimming and J lost 1 base; unmatched junction nucleotides: 17. This CDR3 is 19 amino acids long. Germline V gene lookup returns CDR1 SGHKS and CDR2 YYEKEE (reference sequence).

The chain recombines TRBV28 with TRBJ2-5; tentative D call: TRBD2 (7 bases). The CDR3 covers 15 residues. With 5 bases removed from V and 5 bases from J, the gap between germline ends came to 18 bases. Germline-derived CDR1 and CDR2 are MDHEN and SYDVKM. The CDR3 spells CASSPPGGIWETQYF. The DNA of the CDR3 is TGTGCCAGCAGTCCCCCGGGGGGCATTTGGGAGACCCAGTACTTC.

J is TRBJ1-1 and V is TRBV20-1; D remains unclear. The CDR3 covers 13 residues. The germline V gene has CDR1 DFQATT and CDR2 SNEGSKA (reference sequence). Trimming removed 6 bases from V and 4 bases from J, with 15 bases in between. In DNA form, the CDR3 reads TGCAGTGCCCGGGGAGGGTCGGCCACTGAAGCTTTCTTT. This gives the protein CSARGGSATEAFF.

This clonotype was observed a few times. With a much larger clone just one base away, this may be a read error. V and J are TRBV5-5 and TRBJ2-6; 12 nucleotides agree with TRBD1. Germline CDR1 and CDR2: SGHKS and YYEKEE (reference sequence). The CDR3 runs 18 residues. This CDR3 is CASSQTGTGGAGANVRTF. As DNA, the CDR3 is TGTGCCAGCAGTCAAACCGGGACAGGGGGCGCTGGGGCCAACGTCCGGACTTTC.

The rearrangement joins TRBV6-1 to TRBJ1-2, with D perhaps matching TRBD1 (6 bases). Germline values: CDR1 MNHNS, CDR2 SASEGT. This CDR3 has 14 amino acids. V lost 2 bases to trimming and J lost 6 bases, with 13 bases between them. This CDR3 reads CASSEQGYVDGYTF. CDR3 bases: TGTGCCAGCAGTGAACAGGGGTATGTCGATGGCTACACCTTC.

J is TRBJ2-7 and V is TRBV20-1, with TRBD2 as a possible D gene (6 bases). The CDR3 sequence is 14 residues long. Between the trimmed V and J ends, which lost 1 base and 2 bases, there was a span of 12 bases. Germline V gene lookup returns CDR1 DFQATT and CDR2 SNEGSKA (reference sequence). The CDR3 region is CSARGGTVTYEQYF. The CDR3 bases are TGCAGTGCTAGAGGAGGGACTGTCACCTACGAGCAGTACTTC.

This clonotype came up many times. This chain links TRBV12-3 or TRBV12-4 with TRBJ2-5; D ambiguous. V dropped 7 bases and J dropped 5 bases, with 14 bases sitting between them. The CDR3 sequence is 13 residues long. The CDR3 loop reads CASKASQWETQYF. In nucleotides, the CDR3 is TGTGCCAGCAAGGCATCACAGTGGGAGACCCAGTACTTC.

The CDR3 DNA sequence: TGTGCCAGCAGCGACAGGACCCCGGGGAATTACAATGAGCAGTTCTTC. Amino acids: CASSDRTPGNYNEQFF. The chain recombines TRBV7-9 with TRBJ2-1; D might be TRBD1 (6 bases). This CDR3 region has 16 residues. V lost 5 bases to trimming and J lost 4 bases, with 18 bases between them. CDR1 is SEHNR and CDR2 is FQNEAQ in the germline V gene (reference sequence).

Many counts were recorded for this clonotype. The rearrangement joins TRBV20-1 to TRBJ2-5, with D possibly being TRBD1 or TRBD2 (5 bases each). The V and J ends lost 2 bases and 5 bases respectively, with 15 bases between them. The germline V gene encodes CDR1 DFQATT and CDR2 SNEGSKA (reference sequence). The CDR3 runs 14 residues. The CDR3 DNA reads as TGCAGTGCTAGAAGCGCCTCGGGGCGTGAGACCCAGTACTTC. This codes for CSARSASGRETQYF.

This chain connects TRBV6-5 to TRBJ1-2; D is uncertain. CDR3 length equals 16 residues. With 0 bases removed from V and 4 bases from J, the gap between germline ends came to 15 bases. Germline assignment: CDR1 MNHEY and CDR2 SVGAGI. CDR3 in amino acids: CASSYSRPGVGYGYTF. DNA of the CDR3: TGTGCCAGCAGTTACTCTAGGCCCGGGGTCGGCTATGGCTACACCTTC.

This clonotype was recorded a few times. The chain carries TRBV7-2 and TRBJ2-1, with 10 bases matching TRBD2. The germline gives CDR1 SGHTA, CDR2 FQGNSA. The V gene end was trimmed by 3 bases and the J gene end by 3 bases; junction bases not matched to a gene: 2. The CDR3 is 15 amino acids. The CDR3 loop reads CASSFSGRLYNEQFF. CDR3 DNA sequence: TGTGCCAGCAGCTTTAGCGGGAGGCTCTACAATGAGCAGTTCTTC. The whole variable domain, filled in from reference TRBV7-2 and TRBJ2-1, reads GAGVSQSPSNKVTEKGKDVELRCDPISGHTALYWYRQSLGQGLEFLIYFQGNSAPDKSGLPSDRFSAERTGGSVSTLTIQRTQQEDSAVYLCASSFSGRLYNEQFFGPGTRLTVL.

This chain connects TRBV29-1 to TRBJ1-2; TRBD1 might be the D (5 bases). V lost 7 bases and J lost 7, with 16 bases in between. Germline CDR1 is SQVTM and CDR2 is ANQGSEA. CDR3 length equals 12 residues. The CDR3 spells CSAAGTLSGYTF. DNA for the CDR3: TGCAGCGCCGCAGGGACTCTCAGTGGCTACACCTTC.

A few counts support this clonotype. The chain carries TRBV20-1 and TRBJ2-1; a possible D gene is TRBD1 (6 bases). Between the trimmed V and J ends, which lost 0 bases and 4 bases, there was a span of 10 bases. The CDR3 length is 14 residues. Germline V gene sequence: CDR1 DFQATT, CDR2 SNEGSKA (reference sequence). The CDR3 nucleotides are TGCAGTGCTAGAGATCAGGGACATTACAATGAGCAGTTCTTC. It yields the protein CSARDQGHYNEQFF.

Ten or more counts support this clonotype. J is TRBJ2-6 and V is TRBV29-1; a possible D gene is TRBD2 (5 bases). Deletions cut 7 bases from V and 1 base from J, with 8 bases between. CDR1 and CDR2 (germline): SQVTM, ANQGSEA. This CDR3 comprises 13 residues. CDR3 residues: CSALASGANVLTF. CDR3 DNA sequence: TGCAGCGCCCTAGCATCTGGGGCCAACGTCCTGACTTTC.

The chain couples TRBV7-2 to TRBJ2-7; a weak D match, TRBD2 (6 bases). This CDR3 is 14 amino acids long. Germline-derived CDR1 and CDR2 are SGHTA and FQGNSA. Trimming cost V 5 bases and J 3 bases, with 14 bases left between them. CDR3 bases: TGTGCCAGCAGCGTACCGGGACTCCGCTACGAGCAGTACTTC. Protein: CASSVPGLRYEQYF.

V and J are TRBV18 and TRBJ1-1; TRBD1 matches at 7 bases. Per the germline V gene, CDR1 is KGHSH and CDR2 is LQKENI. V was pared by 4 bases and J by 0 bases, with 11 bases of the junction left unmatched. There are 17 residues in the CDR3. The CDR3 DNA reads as TGTGCCAGCTCACAATCTCAACGGGGACAGATGAACACTGAAGCTTTCTTT. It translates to CASSQSQRGQMNTEAFF. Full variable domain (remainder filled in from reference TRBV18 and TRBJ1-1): NAGVMQNPRHLVRRRGQEARLRCSPMKGHSHVYWYRQLPEEGLKFMVYLQKENIIDESGMPKERFSAEFPKEGPSILRIQQVVRGDSAAYFCASSQSQRGQMNTEAFFGQGTRLTVV.